The subject of this entry is one T cell receptor beta chain. Its antigen is as yet unknown. The CDR3 spans 15 residues. Germline V lookup: CDR1 DFQATT, CDR2 SNEGSKA (reference sequence). The ends lost 6 bases at V and 8 bases at J; junction bases unmatched: 10. The sample belongs to a study of blood T cells in healthy people across ages. Overall study context: When template switching was applied, about one barcoded beta molecule was captured per two T cells.

Whole-study results and caveats: Expanded clonotype changes were possibly confounded by unknown donor CMV status.

The second PCR ran roughly 7 to 11 cycles with a sample-barcoded 5' primer and J-beta primers. TCRdb reprocessed the 5' RACE reads via MiXCR and lists one record per CDR3 protein. The sample lists about 1.7 million distinct CDR3 sequences, 28% occurring once. The chain recombines TRBV20-1 with TRBJ1-4; TRBD1 matches at 12 bases. The sample was blood. The sequence derives from a woman aged 25 to 45 in good health. The CDR3 spells CSAQGGQGAYEKLFF. As DNA, the CDR3 is TGCAGTGCCCAGGGGGGACAGGGGGCTTACGAAAAACTGTTTTTT.